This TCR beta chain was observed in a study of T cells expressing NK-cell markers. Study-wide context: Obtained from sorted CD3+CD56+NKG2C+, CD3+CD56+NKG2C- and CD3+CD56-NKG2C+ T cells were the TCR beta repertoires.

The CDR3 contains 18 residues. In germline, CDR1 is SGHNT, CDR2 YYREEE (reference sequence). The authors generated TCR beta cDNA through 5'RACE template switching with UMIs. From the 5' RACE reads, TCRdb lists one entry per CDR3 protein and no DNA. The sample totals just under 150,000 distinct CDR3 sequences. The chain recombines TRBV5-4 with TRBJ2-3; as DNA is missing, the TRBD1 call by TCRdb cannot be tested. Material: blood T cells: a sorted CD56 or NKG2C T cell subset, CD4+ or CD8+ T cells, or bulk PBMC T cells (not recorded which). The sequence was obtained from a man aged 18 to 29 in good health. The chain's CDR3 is CASSYRQGRWMFGDTQYF.